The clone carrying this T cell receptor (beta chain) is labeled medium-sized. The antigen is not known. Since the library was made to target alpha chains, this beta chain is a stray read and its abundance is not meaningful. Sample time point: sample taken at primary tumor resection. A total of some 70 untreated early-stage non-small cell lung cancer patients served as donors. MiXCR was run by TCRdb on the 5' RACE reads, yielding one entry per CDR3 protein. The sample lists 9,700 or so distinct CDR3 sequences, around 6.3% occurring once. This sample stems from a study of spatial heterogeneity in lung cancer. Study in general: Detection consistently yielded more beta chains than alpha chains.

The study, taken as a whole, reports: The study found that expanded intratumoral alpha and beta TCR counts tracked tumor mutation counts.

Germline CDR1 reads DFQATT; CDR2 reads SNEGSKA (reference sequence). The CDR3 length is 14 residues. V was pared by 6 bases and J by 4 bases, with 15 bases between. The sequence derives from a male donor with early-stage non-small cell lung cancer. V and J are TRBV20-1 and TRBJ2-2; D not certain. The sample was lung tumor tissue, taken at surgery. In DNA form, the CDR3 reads TGCAGTGCGCAGAAGGGCCTTTCCACCGGGGAGCTGTTTTTT. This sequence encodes CSAQKGLSTGELFF.